The 16 T cell receptor beta chains reported below all come from one sample, sequenced in a study of CD8+CD57+ T cells in acquired aplastic anemia. The template used for profiling TCR beta VDJ and CDR3 was genomic DNA. TCRdb re-called the reads through MiXCR, storing one row per CDR3 protein. The data contain 150,000 to 200,000 distinct CDR3 sequences, 50% to 75% of them singletons. The sequenced sample was sorted CD4+, CD8+, or CD8+CD57+ T cells (not recorded which) from PBMCs. Receptors originate from a human donor with severe aplastic anemia or a healthy control (not recorded which).

The rearrangement links TRBV20-1 to TRBJ2-7; perhaps TRBD2 as D (6 bases). V shed 3 bases and J shed 7 bases, with 13 bases lying between them. This CDR3 is 12 amino acids long. Germline values: CDR1 DFQATT, CDR2 SNEGSKA (reference sequence). The CDR3 sequence: CSASVLAREQYF. The CDR3 nucleotides are TGCAGTGCTAGCGTACTAGCAAGGGAGCAGTACTTC.

The rearrangement uses TRBV29-1 and TRBJ2-7, with no clear D. Trimming took 8 bases from V and 3 from J, leaving 17 bases between them. The CDR3 extends over 13 amino acids. Germline values: CDR1 SQVTM, CDR2 ANQGSEA. CDR3 DNA sequence: TGCAGCCCCCGCGGACGGAGCAACTACGAGCAGTACTTC. Amino acid sequence: CSPRGRSNYEQYF.

With regard to this clonotype: Since the CDR3 does not end with the conserved phenylalanine or tryptophan, this likely comes from a read error. It is unclear where the CDR3 begins or ends on the DNA, so no DNA is shown, and the CDR3 is as TCRdb lists it. CDR3 residues: CAISESVGG. V usage is TRBV10-3 and J usage is TRBJ2-1; the table's TRBD1 call for D was not verified on the DNA. The length of the CDR3 is 9 amino acids, counting both ends. The V gene's germline CDR1 is ENHRY and CDR2 SYGVKD.

The genes are TRBV6-1 and TRBJ1-5, with D unresolved. Germline values: CDR1 MNHNS, CDR2 SASEGT. The V gene lost 3 bases and the J gene lost 3 bases, with 15 bases spanning the gap. This CDR3 contains 16 residues. CDR3 amino acids: CASSDLRRQPNQPQHF. The DNA of the CDR3 is TGTGCCAGCAGTGATCTAAGGCGTCAACCCAATCAGCCCCAGCATTTT.

The chain has TRBV5-1 and TRBJ2-7; 9 bases are a match to TRBD1. CDR1 SGHRS and CDR2 YFSETQ come from the germline V gene. The V gene end was trimmed by 4 bases and the J gene end by 6 bases; junction bases not matched to a gene: 8. The CDR3 is 14 amino acids. The CDR3 region is CASSDGTGLREQYF. The CDR3 bases are TGCGCCAGCAGCGACGGGACAGGGCTCCGCGAGCAGTACTTC.

This sequence joins TRBV20-1 and TRBJ2-7; a possible D gene is TRBD2 (5 bases). V lost 4 bases and J lost 1, with 14 bases in between. The CDR3 is 14 residues long. Germline lookup yields CDR1 DFQATT and CDR2 SNEGSKA (reference sequence). As DNA, the CDR3 is TGCAGTGCTATAGAGGGTGTCGGTTCCTACGAGCAGTACTTC. Translation gives CSAIEGVGSYEQYF.

The chain combines TRBV5-1 with TRBJ1-2; a weak D match, TRBD1 (5 bases). V shed 7 bases and J shed 8 bases, with 15 bases lying between them. This CDR3 is 12 amino acids long. Germline V gene lookup returns CDR1 SGHRS and CDR2 YFSETQ. CDR3 nucleotides: TGCGCCAGCCAGGGAACCTTGAGAGGCTACACCTTC. Its protein product is CASQGTLRGYTF.

This chain uses TRBV7-2 with TRBJ2-7, with 11 bases aligning to TRBD2. Germline V lookup: CDR1 SGHTA, CDR2 FQGNSA. V lost 6 bases, J lost 5 bases, and 3 bases stayed unmatched. There are 13 residues in the CDR3. As DNA, the CDR3 is TGTGCCAGCAGTGGGACTAGCGGTGACGAGCAGTACTTC. It translates to CASSGTSGDEQYF.

In its sample, this clonotype was seen a few times. The genes are TRBV29-1 and TRBJ1-1, with unresolved D. The CDR3 spans 12 residues. The germline gives CDR1 SQVTM, CDR2 ANQGSEA. The ends were cut back, 2 bases at V and 1 base at J, with 5 bases in the middle. The CDR3 nucleotides read TGCAGCGTTGAAATGGGGAACACTGAAGCTTTCTTT. Translation: CSVEMGNTEAFF.

There are many counts of this clonotype. The chain is built from TRBV12-3 or TRBV12-4 and TRBJ2-2; 7 bases agree with TRBD1. V lost 6 bases and J lost 5; bases outside the gene matches: 3. This CDR3 comprises 13 residues. The CDR3 sequence is CASRSGGTGELFF. The CDR3 nucleotides read TGTGCCAGCAGGTCAGGGGGTACCGGGGAGCTGTTTTTT.

The chain recombines TRBV4-3 with TRBJ1-2; 9 bases fit TRBD1. Unmatched junction bases numbered 12, after V lost 2 bases and J lost 8 bases. There are 16 residues in the CDR3. Germline V CDR1 and CDR2: LGHNA, YSLEER. The DNA of the CDR3 is TGCGCCAGCAGCCAAAACCGGGAAACAGGGGGCGCGGGCTACACCTTC. Translation gives CASSQNRETGGAGYTF.

This chain connects TRBV7-8 to TRBJ2-7; D gene uncertain. Germline CDR1 is SGHVS and CDR2 is FQNEAQ. The CDR3 totals 14 residues. V shed 1 base and J shed 0 bases, with 7 bases lying between them. The CDR3 nucleotides are TGTGCCAGCAGCTTAGGAGGAGACTCCTACGAGCAGTACTTC. Translating it yields CASSLGGDSYEQYF.

This clonotype came up once. V usage is TRBV7-2 and J usage is TRBJ2-7, with D hard to call. This CDR3 region has 12 residues. Germline assignment: CDR1 SGHTA and CDR2 FQGNSA. Trimming shortened V by 3 bases and J by 4 bases, and 7 bases separated the two germline ends. CDR3 in DNA: TGTGCCAGCAGCTTCGATGCATACGAGCAGTACTTC. The encoded protein is CASSFDAYEQYF. The full variable domain, in which reference TRBV7-2 and TRBJ2-7 provide the parts outside the CDR3, is GAGVSQSPSNKVTEKGKDVELRCDPISGHTALYWYRQSLGQGLEFLIYFQGNSAPDKSGLPSDRFSAERTGGSVSTLTIQRTQQEDSAVYLCASSFDAYEQYFGPGTRLTVT.

The V and J genes are TRBV20-1 and TRBJ1-6, with 8 bases matching TRBD1. The V segment lost 5 bases and the J segment 9 bases; nucleotides outside the gene matches: 6. The CDR3 has 13 amino acids. Germline CDR1 reads DFQATT; CDR2 reads SNEGSKA (reference sequence). For the CDR3, the DNA is TGCAGTGCTCCGGACAGGGAGGGTTCACCCCTCCACTTT. This gives the protein CSAPDREGSPLHF.

This clonotype was recorded only once. The chain combines TRBV9 with TRBJ1-2; D not resolved. The CDR3 runs 14 residues. The V and J ends lost 3 bases and 2 bases respectively, with 11 bases between them. Germline V gives CDR1 SGDLS, CDR2 YYNGEE. The CDR3 DNA is TGTGCCAGCAGCGAAAGGACGCAAAACTATGGCTACACCTTC. Translation: CASSERTQNYGYTF.

This clonotype was detected only once. The V call is TRBV7-8, the J call TRBJ2-7; D may be TRBD1 or TRBD2 (5 bases each). The V end lost 5 bases, the J end lost 7 bases, and 18 bases lay between the germline ends. Germline CDR1 SGHVS, CDR2 FQNEAQ. The CDR3 runs to 14 residues. Here the CDR3 reads CASSRAGIWEEQYF. The CDR3 bases are TGTGCCAGCAGCCGGGCAGGGATTTGGGAGGAGCAGTACTTC.